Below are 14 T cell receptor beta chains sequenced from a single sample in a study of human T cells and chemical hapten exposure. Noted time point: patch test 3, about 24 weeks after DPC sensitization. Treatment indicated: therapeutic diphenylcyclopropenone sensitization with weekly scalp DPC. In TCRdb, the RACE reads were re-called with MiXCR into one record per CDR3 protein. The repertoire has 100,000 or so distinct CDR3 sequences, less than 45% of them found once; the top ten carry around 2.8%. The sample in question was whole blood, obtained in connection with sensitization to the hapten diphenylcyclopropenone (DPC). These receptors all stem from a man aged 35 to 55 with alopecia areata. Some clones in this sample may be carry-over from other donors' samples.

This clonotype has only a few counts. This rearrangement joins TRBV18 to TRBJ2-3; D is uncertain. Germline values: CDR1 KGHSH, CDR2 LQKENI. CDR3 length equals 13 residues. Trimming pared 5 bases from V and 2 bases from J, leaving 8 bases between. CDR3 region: CASSGKLTDTQYF. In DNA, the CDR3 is TGTGCCAGCTCAGGGAAGCTCACAGATACGCAGTATTTT.

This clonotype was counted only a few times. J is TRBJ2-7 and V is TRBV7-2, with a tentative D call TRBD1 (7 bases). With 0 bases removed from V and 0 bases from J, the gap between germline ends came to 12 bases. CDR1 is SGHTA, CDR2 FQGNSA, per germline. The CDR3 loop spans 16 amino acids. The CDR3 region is CASSLASEGASYEQYV. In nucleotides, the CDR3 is TGTGCCAGCAGCTTAGCGTCGGAGGGGGCCTCCTACGAGCAGTACGTC.

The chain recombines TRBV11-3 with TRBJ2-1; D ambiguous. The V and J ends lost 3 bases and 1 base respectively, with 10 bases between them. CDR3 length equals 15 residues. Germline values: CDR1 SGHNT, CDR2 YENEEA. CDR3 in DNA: TGTGCCAGCAGCTTGAATATTGGGTCCTACAATGAGCAGTTCTTC. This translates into CASSLNIGSYNEQFF.

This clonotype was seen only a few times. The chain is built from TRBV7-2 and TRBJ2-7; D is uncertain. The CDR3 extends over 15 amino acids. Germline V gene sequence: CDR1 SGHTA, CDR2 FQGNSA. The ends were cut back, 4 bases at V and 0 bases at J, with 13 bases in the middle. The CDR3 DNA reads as TGTGCCAGCAGCTCCGCGGCTGCGAGCTCCTACGAGCAGTACTTC. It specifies CASSSAAASSYEQYF.

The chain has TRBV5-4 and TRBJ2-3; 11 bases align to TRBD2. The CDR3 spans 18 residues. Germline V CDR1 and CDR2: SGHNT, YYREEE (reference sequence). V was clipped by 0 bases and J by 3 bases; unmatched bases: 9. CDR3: CASSLVTTSGRRTDTQYF. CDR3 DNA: TGTGCCAGCAGCTTGGTAACAACTAGCGGGAGACGTACAGATACGCAGTATTTT.

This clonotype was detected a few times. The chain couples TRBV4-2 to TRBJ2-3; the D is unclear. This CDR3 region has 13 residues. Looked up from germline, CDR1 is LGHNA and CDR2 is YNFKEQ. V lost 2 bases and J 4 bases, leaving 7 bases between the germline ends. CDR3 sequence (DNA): TGTGCCAGCAGCCAAAGCGAGGCAGATACGCAGTATTTT. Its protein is CASSQSEADTQYF.

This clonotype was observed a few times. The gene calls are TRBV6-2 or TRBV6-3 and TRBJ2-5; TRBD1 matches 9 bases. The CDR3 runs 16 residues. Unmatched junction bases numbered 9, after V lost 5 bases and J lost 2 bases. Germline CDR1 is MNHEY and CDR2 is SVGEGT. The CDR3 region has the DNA TGTGCCAGCAGTGGGCCGGGACAGGGAATTCAAGAGACCCAGTACTTC. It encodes CASSGPGQGIQETQYF.

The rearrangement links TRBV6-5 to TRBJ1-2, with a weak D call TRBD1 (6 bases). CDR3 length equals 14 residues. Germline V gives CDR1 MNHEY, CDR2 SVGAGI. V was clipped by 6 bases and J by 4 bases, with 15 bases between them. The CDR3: CASRPQGSGYGYTF. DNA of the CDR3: TGTGCCAGCAGGCCACAGGGCAGCGGCTATGGCTACACCTTC.

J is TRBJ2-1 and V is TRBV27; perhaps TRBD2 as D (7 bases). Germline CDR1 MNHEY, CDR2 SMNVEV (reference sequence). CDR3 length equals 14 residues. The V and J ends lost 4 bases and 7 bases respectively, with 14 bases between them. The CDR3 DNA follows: TGTGCCAGCAGTTCGGGGGGCGGAAGGAATGAGCAGTTCTTC. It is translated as CASSSGGGRNEQFF.

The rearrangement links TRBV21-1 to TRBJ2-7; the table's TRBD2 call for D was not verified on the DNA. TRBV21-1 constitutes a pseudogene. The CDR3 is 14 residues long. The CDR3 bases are TGTGCCAGCAGGGGCGGGACTCCTCTTAGGGAGCAGTACTTC. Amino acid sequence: CASRGGTPLREQYF.

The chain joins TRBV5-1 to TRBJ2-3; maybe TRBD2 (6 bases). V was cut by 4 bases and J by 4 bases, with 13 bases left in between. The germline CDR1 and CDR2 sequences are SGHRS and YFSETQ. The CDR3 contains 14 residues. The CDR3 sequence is CASSPREFADTQYF. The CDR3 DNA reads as TGCGCCAGCAGCCCGCGGGAATTCGCAGATACGCAGTATTTT.

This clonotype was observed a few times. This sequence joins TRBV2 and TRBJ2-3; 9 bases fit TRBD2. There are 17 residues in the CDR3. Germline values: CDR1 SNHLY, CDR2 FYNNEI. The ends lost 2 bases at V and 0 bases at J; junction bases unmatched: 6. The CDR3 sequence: CASSEIAGVWSTDTQYF. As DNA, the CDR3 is TGTGCCAGCAGTGAAATAGCGGGAGTATGGAGCACAGATACGCAGTATTTT.

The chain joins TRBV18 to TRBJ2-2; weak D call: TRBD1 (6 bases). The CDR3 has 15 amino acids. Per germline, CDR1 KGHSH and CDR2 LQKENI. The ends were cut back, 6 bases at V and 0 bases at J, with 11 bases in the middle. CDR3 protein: CASSDQGPNTGELFF. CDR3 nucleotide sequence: TGTGCCAGCTCGGACCAGGGGCCGAACACCGGGGAGCTGTTTTTT.

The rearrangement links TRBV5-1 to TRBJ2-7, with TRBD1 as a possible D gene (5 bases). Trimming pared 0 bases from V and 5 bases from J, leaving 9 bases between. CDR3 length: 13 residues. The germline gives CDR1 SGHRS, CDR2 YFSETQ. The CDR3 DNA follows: TGCGCCAGCAGCTTGGCAGGGTACCACGAGCAGTACTTC. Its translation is CASSLAGYHEQYF.